This TCR beta chain was observed in a study of shared clonotypes between healthy human individuals. In the authors' methods: In the immunoSEQ data, sequences were junction-only and lacked quality scores, so filtering differed. Some clones are missing from TCRdb's copy, which holds only in-frame ones; the method was immunoSEQ multiplex PCR. That table gives V, J and clone size, and the DNA gave D and trimming. The table shows about a million clones, with about 75% occurring only once. About this clone itself: Its antigen is undetermined. The sample has other DNA sequences that encode this CDR3 too.

Study outcomes and limitations: Relative to clonotypes present in all four donors, those not shared had lower generation probabilities. Larger richness was generally estimated for naive than memory subsets.

From CD4+ cells came CD45RA+ naive and CD45RA-negative memory subsets. The source of this sequence is a man younger than 30 in good health. The sample taken for sequencing was memory CD4+ T cells sorted from blood. Subset meaning: CD45RA-negative fraction.

The CDR3 region is CASSLARGTYNEQFF. The CDR3 region has the DNA TGTGCCAGCAGCTTAGCGCGGGGGACCTACAATGAGCAGTTCTTC. V usage is TRBV7-2 and J usage is TRBJ2-1; 7 nucleotides match TRBD2. The CDR3 runs to 15 residues. Germline trimming cut 0 bases from V and 2 bases from J; bases unmatched to any gene: 1. CDR1 and CDR2 from the germline V gene are SGHTA and FQGNSA.